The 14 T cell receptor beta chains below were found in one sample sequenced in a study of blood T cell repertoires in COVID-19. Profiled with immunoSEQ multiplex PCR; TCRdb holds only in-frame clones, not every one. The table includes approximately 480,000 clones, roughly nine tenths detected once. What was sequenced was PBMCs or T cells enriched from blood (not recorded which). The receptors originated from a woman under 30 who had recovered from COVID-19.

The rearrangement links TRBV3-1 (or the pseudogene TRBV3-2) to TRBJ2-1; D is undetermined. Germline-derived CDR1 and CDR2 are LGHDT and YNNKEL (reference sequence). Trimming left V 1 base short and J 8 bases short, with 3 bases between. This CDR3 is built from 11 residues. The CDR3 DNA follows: TGTGCCAGCAGCCAAGTCGATGAGCAGTTCTTC. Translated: CASSQVDEQFF.

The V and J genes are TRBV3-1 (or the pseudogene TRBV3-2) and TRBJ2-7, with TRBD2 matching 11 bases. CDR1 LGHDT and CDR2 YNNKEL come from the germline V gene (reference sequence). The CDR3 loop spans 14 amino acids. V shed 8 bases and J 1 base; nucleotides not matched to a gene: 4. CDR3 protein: CASRTSGRSYEQYF. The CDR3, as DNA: TGTGCCAGCCGGACTAGCGGGCGTTCCTACGAGCAGTACTTC.

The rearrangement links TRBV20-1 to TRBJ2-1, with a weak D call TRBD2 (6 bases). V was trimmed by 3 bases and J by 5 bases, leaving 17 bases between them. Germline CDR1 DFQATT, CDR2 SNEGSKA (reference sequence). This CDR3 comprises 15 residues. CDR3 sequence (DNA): TGCAGTGCTAGTAAGGTAGCGGTGAGGGACAATGAGCAGTTCTTC. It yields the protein CSASKVAVRDNEQFF.

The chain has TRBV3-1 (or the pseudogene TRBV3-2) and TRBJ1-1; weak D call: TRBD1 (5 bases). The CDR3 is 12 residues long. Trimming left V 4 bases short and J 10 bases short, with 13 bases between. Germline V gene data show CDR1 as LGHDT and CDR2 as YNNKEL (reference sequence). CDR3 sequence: CASSLRGEGAFF. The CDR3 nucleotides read TGTGCCAGCAGCCTTCGGGGGGAAGGAGCTTTCTTT.

CDR3 in DNA: TGTGCCAGCAGTTGGGTGAGGGATCGGAGTTCACCCCTCCACTTT. This encodes CASSWVRDRSSPLHF. V is TRBV27 and J is TRBJ1-6; no clear D gene. The CDR3 covers 15 residues. V shed 4 bases and J shed 9 bases, with 16 bases lying between them. The germline gives CDR1 MNHEY, CDR2 SMNVEV (reference sequence).

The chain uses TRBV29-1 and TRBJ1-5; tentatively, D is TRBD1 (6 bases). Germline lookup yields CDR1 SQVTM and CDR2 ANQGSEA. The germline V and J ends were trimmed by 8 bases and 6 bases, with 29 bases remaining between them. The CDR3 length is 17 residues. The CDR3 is CSQTFDRTVFYAQPQHF. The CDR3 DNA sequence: TGCAGCCAGACCTTTGACAGGACGGTCTTCTACGCTCAGCCCCAGCATTTT. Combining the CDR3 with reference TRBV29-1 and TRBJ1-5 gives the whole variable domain SAVISQKPSRDICQRGTSLTIQCQVDSQVTMMFWYRQQPGQSLTLIATANQGSEATYESGFVIDKFPISRPNLTFSTLTVSNMSPEDSSIYLCSQTFDRTVFYAQPQHFGDGTRLSIL.

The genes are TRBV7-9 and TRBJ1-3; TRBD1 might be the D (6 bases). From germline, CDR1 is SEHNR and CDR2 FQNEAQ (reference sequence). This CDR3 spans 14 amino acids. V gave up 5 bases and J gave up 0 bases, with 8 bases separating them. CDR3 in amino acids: CASSKDSSGNTIYF. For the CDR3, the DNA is TGTGCCAGCAGCAAGGACAGCTCTGGAAACACCATATATTTT.

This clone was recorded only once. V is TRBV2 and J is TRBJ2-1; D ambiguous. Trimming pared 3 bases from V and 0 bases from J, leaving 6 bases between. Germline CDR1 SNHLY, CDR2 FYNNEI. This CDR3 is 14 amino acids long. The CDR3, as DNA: TGTGCCAGCAGTGACTCGAGCTCCTACAATGAGCAGTTCTTC. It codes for CASSDSSSYNEQFF.

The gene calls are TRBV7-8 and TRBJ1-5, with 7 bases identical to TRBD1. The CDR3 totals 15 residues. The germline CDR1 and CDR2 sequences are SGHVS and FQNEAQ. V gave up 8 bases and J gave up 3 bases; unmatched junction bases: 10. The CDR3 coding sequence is TGTGCCAGCGGCGAAGGGGGCCACGCCAATCAGCCCCAGCATTTT. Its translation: CASGEGGHANQPQHF.

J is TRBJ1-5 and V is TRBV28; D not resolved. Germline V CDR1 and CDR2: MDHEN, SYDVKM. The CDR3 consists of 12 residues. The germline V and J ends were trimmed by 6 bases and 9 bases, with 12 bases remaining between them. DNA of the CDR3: TGTGCCAGCAGCCACGGAGTACGGCCCCAGCATTTT. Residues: CASSHGVRPQHF.

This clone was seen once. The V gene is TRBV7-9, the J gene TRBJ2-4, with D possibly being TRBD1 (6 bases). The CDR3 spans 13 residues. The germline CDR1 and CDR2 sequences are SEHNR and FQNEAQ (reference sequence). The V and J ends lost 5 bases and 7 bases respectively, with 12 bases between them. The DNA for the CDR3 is TGTGCCAGCAGCCAAAGGGGGTCGAACATTCAGTACTTC. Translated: CASSQRGSNIQYF.

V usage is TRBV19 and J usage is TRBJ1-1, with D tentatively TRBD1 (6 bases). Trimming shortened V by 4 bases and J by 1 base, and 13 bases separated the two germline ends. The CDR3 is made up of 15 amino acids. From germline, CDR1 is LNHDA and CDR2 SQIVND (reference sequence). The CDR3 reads CASSNGRGGNTEAFF. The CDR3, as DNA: TGTGCCAGTAGTAACGGGCGAGGGGGGAACACTGAAGCTTTCTTT.

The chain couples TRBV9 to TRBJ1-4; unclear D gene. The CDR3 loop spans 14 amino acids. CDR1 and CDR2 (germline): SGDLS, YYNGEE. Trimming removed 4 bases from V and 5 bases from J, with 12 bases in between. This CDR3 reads CASSPAPGNEKLFF. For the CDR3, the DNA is TGTGCCAGCAGCCCTGCTCCGGGGAATGAAAAACTGTTTTTT. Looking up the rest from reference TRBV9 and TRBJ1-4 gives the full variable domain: DSGVTQTPKHLITATGQRVTLRCSPRSGDLSVYWYQQSLDQGLQFLIQYYNGEERAKGNILERFSAQQFPDLHSELNLSSLELGDSALYFCASSPAPGNEKLFFGSGTQLSVL.

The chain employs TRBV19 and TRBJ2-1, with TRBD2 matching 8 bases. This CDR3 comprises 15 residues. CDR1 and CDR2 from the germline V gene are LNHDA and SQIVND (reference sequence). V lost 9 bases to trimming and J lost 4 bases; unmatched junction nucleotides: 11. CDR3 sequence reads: CASRNPGGRYNEQFF. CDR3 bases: TGTGCCAGCCGGAACCCGGGGGGGCGATACAATGAGCAGTTCTTC.